This T cell receptor beta chain was profiled in a study of cytomegalovirus exposure and HLA in healthy donors. Study-wide results and caveats: In most subjects, TCR beta sequences reportedly gave accurate predictions of HLA-A and HLA-B alleles. The productive fraction for most TCR beta V segments was about 87% or about 30% in an earlier analysis. Most of the CMV-associated TCR beta chains (in a later analysis) appeared to be HLA-restricted.

Of note for this clone: The antigen remains unidentified.

The CDR3 extends over 16 amino acids. Germline V CDR1 and CDR2: GTSNPN, SVGIG (reference sequence). The junction had 9 bases not matched to a gene; V was cut back by 0 bases and J by 4 bases. The PCR was carried out with 60 Vbeta primers and 13 Jbeta primers. Repertoires were generated with immunoSEQ multiplex PCR, while TCRdb's copy carries only in-frame clones and drops some. Of approximately 110,000 clones listed, roughly 71% are singletons. The clonotype comes from a man aged 35 to 55 in good health and CMV-seropositive. The sequencing input was PBMCs. This chain connects TRBV30 to TRBJ1-5; 7 bases match TRBD1. The CDR3 protein is CAWSVKGDRENQPQHF. As DNA, the CDR3 is TGTGCCTGGAGTGTAAAGGGCGACAGGGAGAATCAGCCCCAGCATTTT. Together with reference TRBV30 and TRBJ1-5, the CDR3 gives the full variable domain: SQTIHQWPATLVQPVGSPLSLECTVEGTSNPNLYWYRQAAGRGLQLLFYSVGIGQISSEVPQNLSASRPQDRQFILSSKKLLLSDSGFYLCAWSVKGDRENQPQHFGDGTRLSIL.